This T cell receptor (beta chain) was captured in a study of identical twins. TCRdb reanalysed the 5' RACE reads using MiXCR and keeps one entry per CDR3 protein. The table includes about 920,000 distinct CDR3 sequences, around 12% detected once. CDR3 size: 15 residues. Trimming stripped 2 bases from V and 1 base from J, with 11 bases between. Germline CDR1 SGHRS, CDR2 YFSETQ. The same sample was also studied in work on yellow fever vaccine responses in identical twins.

This receptor was obtained from a young woman in good health. Sequenced material: PBMCs. V is TRBV5-1 and J is TRBJ2-3, with a weak D call TRBD1 (6 bases). The chain's CDR3 is CASSFRPGGTDTQYF. The CDR3 nucleotides are TGCGCCAGCAGCTTCCGCCCAGGGGGCACAGATACGCAGTATTTT.